The clone carrying this T cell receptor (beta chain) was seen more than once but under ten times. Its antigen is currently unknown. This sample was included in a study of beta chain features in type 1 diabetes. Points from the study as a whole: Cells carrying high TCR expression could end up over-represented when cDNA is sequenced.

Reverse transcription of all isolated RNA meant that expressed TCRB transcripts were sequenced. Profiling relied on immunoSEQ multiplex PCR, and the TCRdb table lists in-frame clones only, not all of them. The sample consists of 900,000 or so clones, roughly 17% of them appearing once. V was pared by 4 bases and J by 5 bases, with 10 bases of the junction left unmatched. From germline, CDR1 is MNHEY and CDR2 SVGAGI. CDR3 size: 16 residues. The sequence was collected from a woman in her late teens or twenties in good health. The chain has TRBV6-5 and TRBJ2-1, with 8 bases fitting TRBD2. The sample comprised naive CD4+ T cells from blood. The CDR3 sequence is CASSSLSGSKDNEQFF. The CDR3 bases are TGTGCCAGCAGTTCCCTAAGCGGGAGTAAGGACAATGAGCAGTTCTTC.